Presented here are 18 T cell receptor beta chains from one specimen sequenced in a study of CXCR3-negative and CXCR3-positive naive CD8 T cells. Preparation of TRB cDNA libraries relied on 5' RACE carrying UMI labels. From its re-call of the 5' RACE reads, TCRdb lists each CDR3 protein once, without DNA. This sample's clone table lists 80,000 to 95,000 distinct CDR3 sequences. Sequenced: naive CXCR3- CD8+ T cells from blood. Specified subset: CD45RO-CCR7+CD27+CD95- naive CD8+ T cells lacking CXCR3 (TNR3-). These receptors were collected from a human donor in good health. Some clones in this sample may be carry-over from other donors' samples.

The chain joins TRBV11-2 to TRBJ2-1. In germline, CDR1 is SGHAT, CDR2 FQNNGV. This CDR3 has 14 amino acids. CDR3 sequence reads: CASSSSWSYNEQFF.

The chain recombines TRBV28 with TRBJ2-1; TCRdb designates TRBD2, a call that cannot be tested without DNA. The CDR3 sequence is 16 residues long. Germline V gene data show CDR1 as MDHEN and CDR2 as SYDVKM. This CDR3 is CASSSLRGGRGLEQFF.

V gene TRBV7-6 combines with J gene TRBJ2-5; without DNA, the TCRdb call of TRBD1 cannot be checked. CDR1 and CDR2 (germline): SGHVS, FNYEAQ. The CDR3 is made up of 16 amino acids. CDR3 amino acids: CASSLLGAGLEETQYF.

The CDR3 sequence: CASSSPDRGNTEAFF. This chain joins TRBV27 and TRBJ1-1; the D call from TCRdb, TRBD1, cannot be confirmed without DNA. The CDR3 is 15 residues long. Germline V gene sequence: CDR1 MNHEY, CDR2 SMNVEV (reference sequence).

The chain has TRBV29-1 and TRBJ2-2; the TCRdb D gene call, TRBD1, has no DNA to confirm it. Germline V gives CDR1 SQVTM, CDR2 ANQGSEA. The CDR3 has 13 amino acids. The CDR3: CSVEPRDTGELFF.

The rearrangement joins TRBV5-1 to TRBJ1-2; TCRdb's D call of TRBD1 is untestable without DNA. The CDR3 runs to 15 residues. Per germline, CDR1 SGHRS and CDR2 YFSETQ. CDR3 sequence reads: CASSLGDRALDGYTF.

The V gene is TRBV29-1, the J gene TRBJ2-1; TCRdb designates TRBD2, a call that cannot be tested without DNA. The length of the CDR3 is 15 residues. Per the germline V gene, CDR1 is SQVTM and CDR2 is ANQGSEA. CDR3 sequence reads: CSVVSSGPGYNEQFF.

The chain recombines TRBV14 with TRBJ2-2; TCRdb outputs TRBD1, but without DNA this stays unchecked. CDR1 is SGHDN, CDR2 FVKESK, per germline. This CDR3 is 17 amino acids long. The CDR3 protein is CASSQVGQTSNTGELFF.

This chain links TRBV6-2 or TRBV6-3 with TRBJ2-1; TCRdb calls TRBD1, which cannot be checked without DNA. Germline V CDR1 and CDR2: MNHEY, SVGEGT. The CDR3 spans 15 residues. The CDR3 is CASSTGTGAYNEQFF.

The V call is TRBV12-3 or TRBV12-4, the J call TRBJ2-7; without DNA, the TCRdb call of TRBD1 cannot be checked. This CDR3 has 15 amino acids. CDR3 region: CASSSTGVTTYEQYF.

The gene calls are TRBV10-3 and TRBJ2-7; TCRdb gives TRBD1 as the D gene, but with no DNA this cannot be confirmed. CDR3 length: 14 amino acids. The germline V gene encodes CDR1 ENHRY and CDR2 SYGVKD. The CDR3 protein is CAISWADSSYEQYF.

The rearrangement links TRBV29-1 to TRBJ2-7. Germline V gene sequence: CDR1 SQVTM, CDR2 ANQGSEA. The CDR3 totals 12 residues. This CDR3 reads CSVEDRGYEQYF.

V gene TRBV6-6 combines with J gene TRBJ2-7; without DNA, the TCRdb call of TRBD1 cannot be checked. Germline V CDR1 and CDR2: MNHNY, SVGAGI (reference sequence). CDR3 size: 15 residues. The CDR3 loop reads CASSKVGEAYYEQYF.

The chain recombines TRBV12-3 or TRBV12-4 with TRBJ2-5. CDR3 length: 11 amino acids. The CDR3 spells CASSFLETQYF.

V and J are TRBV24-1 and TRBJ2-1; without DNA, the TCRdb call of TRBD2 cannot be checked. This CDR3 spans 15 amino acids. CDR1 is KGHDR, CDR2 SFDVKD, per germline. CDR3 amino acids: CATSDRLAGGDEQFF.

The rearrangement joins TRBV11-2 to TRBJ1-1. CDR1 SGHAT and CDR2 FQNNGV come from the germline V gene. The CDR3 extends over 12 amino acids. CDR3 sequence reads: CASSLTMTEAFF.

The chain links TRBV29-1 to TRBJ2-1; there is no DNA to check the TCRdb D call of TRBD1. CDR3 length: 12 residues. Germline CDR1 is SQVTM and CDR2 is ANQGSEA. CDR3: CSVEVGTNEQFF.

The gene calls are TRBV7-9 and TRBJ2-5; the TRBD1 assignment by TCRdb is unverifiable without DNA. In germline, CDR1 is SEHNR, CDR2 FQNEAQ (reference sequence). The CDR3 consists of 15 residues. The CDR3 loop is CASSLGQGFGETQYF.